One T cell receptor (beta chain) is described in this entry. Its target is not known. Sequencing was performed with immunoSEQ multiplex PCR; in TCRdb, only in-frame clones are kept and a portion is missing. Found here are about 110,000 clones, about 90% of them singletons; the top ten hold less than 2.5%. The germline CDR1 and CDR2 sequences are MDHEN and SYDVKM. The length of the CDR3 is 14 residues. Trimming stripped 3 bases from V and 7 bases from J, with 13 bases between. This entry is derived from a study of cytomegalovirus exposure and HLA in healthy donors. General observations from the study: TCR clusters originating in the first cohort tended to co-occur in the roughly 110 validation repertoires, according to a later analysis.

The chain joins TRBV28 to TRBJ2-1; a weak D match, TRBD1 (6 bases). The origin of this receptor is a woman in her late teens or twenties in good health and CMV-seronegative. Material: PBMCs. The CDR3 reads CASSFPSGVNEQFF. CDR3 sequence (DNA): TGTGCCAGCAGTTTCCCCTCAGGGGTAAATGAGCAGTTCTTC.